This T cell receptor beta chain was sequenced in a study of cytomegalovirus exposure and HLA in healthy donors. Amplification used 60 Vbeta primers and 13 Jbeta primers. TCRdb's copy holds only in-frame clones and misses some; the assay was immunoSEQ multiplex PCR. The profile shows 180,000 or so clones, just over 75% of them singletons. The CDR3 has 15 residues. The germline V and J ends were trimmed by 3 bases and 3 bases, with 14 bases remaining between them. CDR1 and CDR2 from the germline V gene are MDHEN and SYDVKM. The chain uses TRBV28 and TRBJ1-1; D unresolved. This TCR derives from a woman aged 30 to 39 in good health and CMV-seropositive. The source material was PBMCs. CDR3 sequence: CASSLGSRRDTEAFF. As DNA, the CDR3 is TGTGCCAGCAGTTTGGGTTCAAGGAGGGACACTGAAGCTTTCTTT.